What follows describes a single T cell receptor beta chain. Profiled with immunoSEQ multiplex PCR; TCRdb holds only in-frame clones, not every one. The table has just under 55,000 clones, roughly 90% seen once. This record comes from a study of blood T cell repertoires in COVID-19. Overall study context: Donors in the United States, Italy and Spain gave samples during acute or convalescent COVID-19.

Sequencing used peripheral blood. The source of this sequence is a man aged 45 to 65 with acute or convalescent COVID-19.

The CDR3 DNA follows: TGTGCCATCAGTGAGTCTTTGGGACTAGCGGGAGCTGGGGCCAACGTCCTGACTTTC. This encodes CAISESLGLAGAGANVLTF. The chain combines TRBV10-3 with TRBJ2-6; 14 nucleotides agree with TRBD2. There are 19 residues in the CDR3. The germline V gene has CDR1 ENHRY and CDR2 SYGVKD. The V segment lost 0 bases and the J segment 2 bases; nucleotides outside the gene matches: 3.